This T cell receptor beta chain derives from a study of T cell responses to AZD1222 COVID-19 vaccine. Study overall: Second-dose intervals of approximately 4 or approximately 12 weeks were pooled. Study-level points and caveats: Reportedly, nearly half the spike-specific TCRs target unmutated variant regions. Among the donors, most were white British and more were female, and clonal diversity was possibly underestimated. Increased Spike-specific TCR breadth and depth were observed after two AZD1222 doses.

The protocol was immunoSEQ multiplex PCR, while the TCRdb copy is restricted to in-frame clones and leaves out a portion. Seen here are about 160,000 clones, around 90% observed once, and the top ten hold 1.4%. Worth noting for this clone: Its antigen remains unknown.

The material sequenced was peripheral blood, taken on day 0 of AZD1222 vaccination. This receptor was taken from an adult in good health.

CDR3 nucleotides: TGCGCCAGCAGCCAAGATTCAGGGTTGGGGGAGCAGTACTTC. Translated, it gives CASSQDSGLGEQYF. The J gene is TRBJ2-7, the V gene TRBV4-3; TRBD1 is a possible D gene (5 bases). Trimming removed 0 bases from V and 7 bases from J, with 13 bases in between. Germline CDR1 is LGHNA and CDR2 is YSLEER. The CDR3 has 14 amino acids.